This record concerns one T cell receptor (beta chain) sequence. Its antigen remains unknown. Sequencing of TCR beta drew on CD8+ and CD4+ T cells from blood. The sample originates from a study of CD8 T cells in Susac syndrome. General observations from the study: The study admitted that it had a relatively small number of individuals in its TCR sequencing and HLA analysis.

When the RNA was reverse transcribed, random hexamers were used with an input of roughly 0.5 to 1 ug. From the immunoSEQ multiplex PCR reads, TCRdb called clonotypes with MiXCR, one entry per CDR3 protein. The profile shows a few hundred thousand distinct CDR3 sequences, around 93% of them singletons. The V end lost 0 bases, the J end lost 0 bases, and 15 bases lay between the germline ends. CDR1 MGHRA and CDR2 YSYEKL come from the germline V gene. The CDR3 extends over 17 amino acids. The chain combines TRBV4-1 with TRBJ2-7; weak D call: TRBD1 (6 bases). The sequence derives from a human donor with multiple sclerosis. The sequenced sample consisted of CD4+ T cells from PBMCs. The CDR3 here is CASSQDGTGWRSYEQYF. In nucleotides, the CDR3 is TGCGCCAGCAGCCAAGATGGTACAGGGTGGCGCTCCTACGAGCAGTACTTC.